Following are 7 T cell receptor beta chains from one sample sequenced in a study of Ad26.COV2.S vaccination and SARS-CoV-2 variants. The treatment here: 15 to 20 received Ad26.COV2.S at low or high dose, single or two shots; about 5 received placebo; per-sample allocation not given. Day 63 following the first vaccine or placebo injection was when the samples were taken. Sequencing was performed with immunoSEQ multiplex PCR; in TCRdb, only in-frame clones are kept and a portion is missing. The data show some 340,000 clones, just under 85% seen once. Specimen: peripheral blood, collected in a trial of Ad26.COV2.S vaccine versus placebo. Receptors originate from a person aged 18-60 years who received the Ad26.COV2.S COVID-19 vaccine or a placebo.

This clone came up a few times. The genes are TRBV27 and TRBJ1-2; D call uncertain. CDR1 MNHEY and CDR2 SMNVEV come from the germline V gene (reference sequence). The CDR3 is 12 residues long. Trimming cost V 4 bases and J 4 bases, with 7 bases left between them. As DNA, the CDR3 is TGTGCCAGCAGTTCGGGTAGCTATGGCTACACCTTC. Translation gives CASSSGSYGYTF.

The V call is TRBV6-1, the J call TRBJ2-7; TRBD2 is a possible D gene (5 bases). CDR3 length equals 13 residues. Trimming pared 2 bases from V and 6 bases from J, leaving 11 bases between. Germline CDR1 is MNHNS and CDR2 is SASEGT. CDR3 sequence: CASSETRNSEQYF. The CDR3 DNA sequence: TGTGCCAGCAGTGAAACTAGGAACAGCGAGCAGTACTTC.

V usage is TRBV2 and J usage is TRBJ1-1; tentative D call: TRBD1 (6 bases). This CDR3 is built from 11 residues. Trimming removed 3 bases at V and 11 bases at J, with 10 bases between. Germline V gives CDR1 SNHLY, CDR2 FYNNEI. CDR3 amino acids: CASSESQGAFF. The CDR3 DNA reads as TGTGCCAGCAGTGAGTCCCAGGGGGCTTTCTTT.

This chain links TRBV5-6 with TRBJ2-5; possibly TRBD2 for D (6 bases). The CDR3 loop spans 13 amino acids. Trimming shortened V by 4 bases and J by 4 bases, and 11 bases separated the two germline ends. CDR1 is SGHDT, CDR2 YYEEEE, per germline. The CDR3 reads CASSPPSAETQYF. The CDR3 bases are TGTGCCAGCAGCCCACCTAGCGCAGAGACCCAGTACTTC.

The genes are TRBV7-2 and TRBJ2-2; D is uncertain. Germline lookup yields CDR1 SGHTA and CDR2 FQGNSA. The length of the CDR3 is 14 residues. The V gene lost 4 bases and the J gene lost 1 base, with 7 bases spanning the gap. CDR3 region: CASSYSLNTGELFF. CDR3 nucleotides: TGTGCCAGCAGCTACAGCCTGAACACCGGGGAGCTGTTTTTT.

This clone was observed a single time. The CDR3 reads CAISKTGGDDYGYTF. The CDR3 coding sequence is TGTGCCATCAGTAAGACAGGGGGTGACGACTATGGCTACACCTTC. V gene TRBV10-3 combines with J gene TRBJ1-2; 9 nucleotides agree with TRBD1. There are 15 residues in the CDR3. Germline CDR1 is ENHRY and CDR2 is SYGVKD. V lost 5 bases to trimming and J lost 3 bases; unmatched junction nucleotides: 7.

The J gene is TRBJ2-7, the V gene TRBV18; a weak D match, TRBD1 (6 bases). CDR3 length equals 14 residues. The germline CDR1 and CDR2 sequences are KGHSH and LQKENI. V was shortened by 3 bases and J by 3 bases, with 12 bases between the two germline ends. As DNA, the CDR3 is TGTGCCAGCTCACCGCTCGGACAGATCTACGAGCAGTACTTC. Its translation: CASSPLGQIYEQYF.